Included here is one TCR beta chain sequence, with context. Its antigen remains unidentified. The data belong to a study of OX40 agonist ivuxolimab in advanced cancers. Study context: Past anti-PD-1, anti-PD-L1 or anti-CTLA-4 therapy was accepted, and 40% to 50% had received some. Partial responses occurred in Three dose-escalation patients, one with hepatocellular carcinoma and two with cutaneous melanoma.

The V and J ends lost 2 bases and 4 bases, in that order; junction bases with no gene match: 1. Germline loops: CDR1 LGHNA, CDR2 YSLEER. This CDR3 has 14 amino acids. Profiling relied on immunoSEQ multiplex PCR, and the TCRdb table lists in-frame clones only, not all of them. This sample carries tens of thousands of clones, about 85% of them seen once, and the ten largest clones take about 4%. Points from the study as a whole: Among the lowest peripheral clonal expansion occurred in 0.1-3.0 mg/kg partial responders. CD4+ and CD8+ T cells in blood underwent clonal expansion by week 6 at 0.1 to 3.0 mg/kg.

The chain carries TRBV4-3 and TRBJ2-7, with 11 bases fitting TRBD2. Specimen: CD4+ or CD8+ T cells sorted from blood, collected in a trial of the OX40 agonist ivuxolimab. The clonotype comes from an adult with an advanced solid tumor such as melanoma, head and neck, liver or kidney cancer. Written as DNA, the CDR3 is TGCGCCAGCAGCCAAACTAGCGGGAGTTACGAGCAGTACTTC. Protein: CASSQTSGSYEQYF.